This T cell receptor (beta chain) was recorded in a study of blood T cell repertoires in COVID-19. Libraries were prepared by immunoSEQ multiplex PCR; TCRdb keeps only in-frame clonotypes and omits some of them. The sample holds more than 300,000 clones, just over 85% seen once. Each participant's cohort was designated according to participant-reported clinical history. All recovered Cohort 3 donors got two negative PCRs, got clearance, or saw symptom resolution. CDR3 length: 18 amino acids. V trimming: 4 bases; J trimming: 1 base; junction bases outside the gene matches: 14. The germline V gene encodes CDR1 SEHNR and CDR2 FQNEAQ (reference sequence).

The sequencing sample was made of PBMCs or T cells enriched from blood (not recorded which). This clonotype originated in a man aged 25 to 40 who had recovered from COVID-19. This sequence joins TRBV7-9 and TRBJ2-7; 9 nucleotides match TRBD1. DNA for the CDR3: TGTGCCAGCAGCTCAATTCCTTACTCGGGACAGGGTTCCTACGAGCAGTACTTC. Amino acids: CASSSIPYSGQGSYEQYF.